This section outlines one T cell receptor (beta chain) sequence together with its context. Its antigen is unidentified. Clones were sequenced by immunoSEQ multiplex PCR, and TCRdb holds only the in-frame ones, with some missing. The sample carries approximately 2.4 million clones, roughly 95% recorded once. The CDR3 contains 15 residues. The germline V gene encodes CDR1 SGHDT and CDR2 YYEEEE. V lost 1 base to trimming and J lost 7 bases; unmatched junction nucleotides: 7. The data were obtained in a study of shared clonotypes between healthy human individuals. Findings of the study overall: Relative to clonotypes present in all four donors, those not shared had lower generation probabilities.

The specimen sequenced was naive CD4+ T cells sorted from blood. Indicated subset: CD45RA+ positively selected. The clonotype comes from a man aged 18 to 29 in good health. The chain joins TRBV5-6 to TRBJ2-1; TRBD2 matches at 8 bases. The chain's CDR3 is CASSLRSGSWNEQFF. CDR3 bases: TGTGCCAGCAGCTTGCGAAGCGGGAGTTGGAATGAGCAGTTCTTC.